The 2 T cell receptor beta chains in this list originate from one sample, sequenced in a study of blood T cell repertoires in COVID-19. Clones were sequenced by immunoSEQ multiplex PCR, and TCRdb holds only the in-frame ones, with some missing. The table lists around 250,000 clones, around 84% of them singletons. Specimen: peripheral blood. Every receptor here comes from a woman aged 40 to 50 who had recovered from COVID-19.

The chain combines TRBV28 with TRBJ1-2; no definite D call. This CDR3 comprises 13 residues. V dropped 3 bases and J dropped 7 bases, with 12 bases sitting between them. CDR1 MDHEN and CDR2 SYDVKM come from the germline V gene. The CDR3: CASSLAGESGYTF. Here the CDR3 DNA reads TGTGCCAGCAGTTTGGCCGGGGAGTCTGGCTACACCTTC.

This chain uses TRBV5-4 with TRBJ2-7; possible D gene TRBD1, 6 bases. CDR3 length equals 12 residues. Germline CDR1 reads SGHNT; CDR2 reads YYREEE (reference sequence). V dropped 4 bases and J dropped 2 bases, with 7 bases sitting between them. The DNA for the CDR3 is TGTGCCAGCAGCGGGGACACCTACGAGCAGTACTTC. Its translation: CASSGDTYEQYF. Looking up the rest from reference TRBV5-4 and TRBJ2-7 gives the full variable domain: ETGVTQSPTHLIKTRGQQVTLRCSSQSGHNTVSWYQQALGQGPQFIFQYYREEENGRGNFPPRFSGLQFPNYSSELNVNALELDDSALYLCASSGDTYEQYFGPGTRLTVT.